Following are 19 T cell receptor beta chains from one sample sequenced in a study of blood T cell repertoires in COVID-19. Profiling relied on immunoSEQ multiplex PCR, and the TCRdb table lists in-frame clones only, not all of them. The table has 80,000 or so clones, 75% to 95% seen once; the top ten hold 1.9%. Sequencing used peripheral blood. Receptors were obtained from a woman aged 45-65 years in a cohort sampled during active COVID-19.

The chain is built from TRBV6-5 and TRBJ1-4, with TRBD1 identical over 9 bases. The length of the CDR3 is 15 residues. V lost 8 bases, J lost 12 bases, and 16 bases stayed unmatched. From germline, CDR1 is MNHEY and CDR2 SVGAGI. The CDR3 sequence: CASCPGDREGVELFF. As DNA, the CDR3 is TGTGCCAGCTGCCCGGGGGACAGGGAGGGGGTAGAACTGTTTTTT.

The V call is TRBV28, the J call TRBJ1-2; 8 bases match TRBD1. Germline loops: CDR1 MDHEN, CDR2 SYDVKM. This CDR3 spans 16 amino acids. V was pared by 6 bases and J by 4 bases, with 13 bases of the junction left unmatched. In DNA, the CDR3 is TGTGCCAGCAGGTCACCAGGGGGCGCCCAGGCCTATGGCTACACCTTC. Translating it yields CASRSPGGAQAYGYTF.

This clone occurred a few times. The rearrangement joins TRBV19 to TRBJ1-2; 8 bases are a match to TRBD1. The CDR3 loop spans 16 amino acids. The V gene's germline CDR1 is LNHDA and CDR2 SQIVND (reference sequence). V shed 6 bases and J 4 bases; nucleotides not matched to a gene: 13. This chain's CDR3 is CASRRGAGGAGYGYTF. In nucleotides, the CDR3 is TGTGCCAGTAGAAGGGGGGCAGGGGGCGCGGGCTATGGCTACACCTTC.

V and J are TRBV7-2 and TRBJ2-5; TRBD2 might be the D (7 bases). The germline gives CDR1 SGHTA, CDR2 FQGNSA. This CDR3 has 14 amino acids. The V end was cut by 5 bases, the J end by 7 bases, with 17 bases between. The CDR3 DNA follows: TGTGCCAGCAGCCCCCTGGGGGGGCGGGGGACCCAGTACTTC. Translating it yields CASSPLGGRGTQYF.

This clone was seen just once. This CDR3 reads CSASPTSGGNQETQYF. The CDR3 DNA follows: TGCAGTGCTAGTCCGACTAGCGGGGGGAATCAAGAGACCCAGTACTTC. The gene calls are TRBV20-1 and TRBJ2-5, with 13 bases identical to TRBD2. V dropped 3 bases and J dropped 2; count of bases not matched to a gene: 6. The CDR3 is 16 amino acids. Germline CDR1 reads DFQATT; CDR2 reads SNEGSKA (reference sequence).

Here the CDR3 reads CAWVVGGASTDTQYF. CDR3 coding DNA: TGTGCCTGGGTGGTTGGCGGTGCTAGCACAGATACGCAGTATTTT. The V and J genes are TRBV30 and TRBJ2-3; the D is unclear. V was trimmed by 5 bases and J by 0 bases, leaving 15 bases between them. This CDR3 comprises 15 residues. CDR1 is GTSNPN, CDR2 SVGIG, per germline (reference sequence).

The J gene is TRBJ1-1, the V gene TRBV19; the D gene is possibly TRBD1 (5 bases). The CDR3 sequence is 12 residues long. Trimming took 4 bases from V and 8 from J, leaving 11 bases between them. Germline V gives CDR1 LNHDA, CDR2 SQIVND (reference sequence). The CDR3 coding sequence is TGTGCCAGTAGTACCGGGCGGGGCGAAGCTTTCTTT. Its protein product is CASSTGRGEAFF.

The rearrangement links TRBV10-1 to TRBJ2-2; 8 bases are a match to TRBD2. CDR1 is WNHNN and CDR2 is SYGVQD in the germline V gene (reference sequence). The V segment lost 5 bases and the J segment 5 bases; nucleotides outside the gene matches: 13. The CDR3 length is 17 residues. CDR3 protein: CASSPGLAAWGTGELFF. DNA for the CDR3: TGCGCCAGCAGTCCAGGACTAGCCGCTTGGGGTACCGGGGAGCTGTTTTTT.

The chain employs TRBV5-5 and TRBJ2-5; D may be TRBD1 (5 bases). V was cut by 1 base and J by 5 bases, with 12 bases left in between. The CDR3 is made up of 14 amino acids. Per germline, CDR1 SGHKS and CDR2 YYEKEE (reference sequence). The chain's CDR3 is CASSLSQGWETQYF. The CDR3 DNA reads TGTGCCAGCAGCTTGAGCCAGGGTTGGGAGACCCAGTACTTC.

The chain couples TRBV27 to TRBJ1-6; D is unclear. The length of the CDR3 is 11 residues. Germline V gives CDR1 MNHEY, CDR2 SMNVEV (reference sequence). V lost 8 bases to trimming and J lost 4 bases, with 3 bases between them. This CDR3 is CASPYNSPLHF. CDR3 coding DNA: TGTGCCAGCCCTTATAATTCACCCCTCCACTTT.

The chain joins TRBV6-5 to TRBJ2-7; 8 nucleotides match TRBD1. V shed 5 bases, J shed 6 bases, and the junction held 12 bases outside the gene matches. The V gene's germline CDR1 is MNHEY and CDR2 SVGAGI. This CDR3 has 15 amino acids. The CDR3 protein is CASSHRQGMVSEQYF. CDR3 coding DNA: TGTGCCAGCAGTCACAGACAGGGGATGGTCAGCGAGCAGTACTTC.

Note on this clone: Other DNA sequences in the same sample also yield this CDR3. J is TRBJ2-2 and V is TRBV18; D may be TRBD1 (6 bases). Looked up from germline, CDR1 is KGHSH and CDR2 is LQKENI. This CDR3 contains 17 residues. The V end was cut by 3 bases, the J end by 0 bases, with 14 bases between. In DNA form, the CDR3 reads TGTGCCAGCTCACCCCAGGGGCAGAACTCGAACACCGGGGAGCTGTTTTTT. This gives the protein CASSPQGQNSNTGELFF.

The chain joins TRBV5-1 to TRBJ2-1; TRBD2 is a possible D gene (5 bases). Germline V gene lookup returns CDR1 SGHRS and CDR2 YFSETQ. This CDR3 has 17 residues. Deletions cut 1 base from V and 5 bases from J, with 19 bases between. CDR3 nucleotide sequence: TGCGCCAGCAGCTTGATAGGGAGAAACTTATACAACAATGAGCAGTTCTTC. It specifies CASSLIGRNLYNNEQFF.

The genes are TRBV27 and TRBJ1-2; D uncertain. Germline assignment: CDR1 MNHEY and CDR2 SMNVEV (reference sequence). V was trimmed by 4 bases and J by 5 bases, leaving 29 bases between them. This CDR3 is 19 amino acids long. CDR3 sequence reads: CASSSPLSTRHASPYGYTF. The CDR3 nucleotides read TGTGCCAGCAGTTCCCCACTCTCCACCAGGCACGCATCCCCTTATGGCTACACCTTC.

This chain uses TRBV7-8 with TRBJ2-1; the match to TRBD2 covers 14 bases. The V gene end was trimmed by 5 bases and the J gene end by 6 bases; junction bases not matched to a gene: 27. The CDR3 covers 23 residues. The germline V gene has CDR1 SGHVS and CDR2 FQNEAQ. The CDR3 bases are TGTGCCAGCAGCCGTCAAGCGCACACCGGGACTAGCGGGAGAGGAATCCTATTCAATGAGCAGTTCTTC. Its translation: CASSRQAHTGTSGRGILFNEQFF.

This clone occurred once. The DNA is left out, because the CDR3 cannot be placed on it with certainty; the CDR3 is given as TCRdb lists it. The rearrangement links TRBV6-2 or TRBV6-3 to TRBJ2-3; TRBD2 reflects the table's D call only, with no check against the DNA. A total of 16 residues make up the CDR3, ends included. CDR1 is MNHEY, CDR2 SVGEGT, per germline. The chain's CDR3 is CASSSSTSGNTDTQYF.

This clone was detected a few times. The rearrangement joins TRBV7-9 to TRBJ1-6; D remains unclear. V was pared by 4 bases and J by 0 bases, with 7 bases between. CDR1 is SEHNR, CDR2 FQNEAQ, per germline (reference sequence). This CDR3 is 15 amino acids long. CDR3 loop: CASSSSSSYNSPLHF. CDR3 DNA sequence: TGTGCCAGCAGCTCGAGTAGCTCCTATAATTCACCCCTCCACTTT. The complete variable domain, with remaining parts taken from reference TRBV7-9 and TRBJ1-6, reads DTGVSQNPRHKITKRGQNVTFRCDPISEHNRLYWYRQTLGQGPEFLTYFQNEAQLEKSRLLSDRFSAERPKGSFSTLEIQRTEQGDSAMYLCASSSSSSYNSPLHFGNGTRLTVT.

The chain is built from TRBV3-1 (or the pseudogene TRBV3-2) and TRBJ2-5; tentative D call: TRBD2 (5 bases). The germline gives CDR1 LGHDT, CDR2 YNNKEL (reference sequence). CDR3 length: 19 amino acids. The V end was cut by 5 bases, the J end by 0 bases, with 25 bases between. The CDR3 DNA reads TGTGCCAGCAGCTCCACCCTTTTGTGGGCTCAGGAGGACCAAGAGACCCAGTACTTC. This translates into CASSSTLLWAQEDQETQYF.

V and J are TRBV27 and TRBJ1-2; the match to TRBD1 covers 10 bases. This CDR3 region has 13 residues. J gave up 14 bases and V 2 bases, and 8 bases lay outside the gene matches. Germline V gene lookup returns CDR1 MNHEY and CDR2 SMNVEV (reference sequence). CDR3 residues: CASSLTRQGAWTF. CDR3 nucleotide sequence: TGTGCCAGCAGTTTAACCCGACAGGGGGCTTGGACCTTC.